One sample yielded the 32 T cell receptor beta chains listed below, sequenced in a study of cytomegalovirus exposure and HLA in healthy donors. Sequencing used immunoSEQ multiplex PCR; TCRdb keeps in-frame clones, though not all of them. This table holds about 360,000 clones, roughly 88% found once. Material: PBMCs. The receptors come from a woman under 30 in good health and CMV-seronegative.

This sequence joins TRBV28 and TRBJ1-2; 9 bases fit TRBD1. Germline assignment: CDR1 MDHEN and CDR2 SYDVKM. This CDR3 is 13 amino acids long. Trimming took 7 bases from V and 8 from J; bases not matched to a gene: 8. CDR3 coding DNA: TGTGCCAGCACGGGACAGGGAGTGGGAGGCTACACCTTC. Translated: CASTGQGVGGYTF.

The chain recombines TRBV18 with TRBJ2-1; 10 nucleotides align to TRBD1. The CDR3 is 16 amino acids. Germline V gene lookup returns CDR1 KGHSH and CDR2 LQKENI. V shed 1 base and J 8 bases; nucleotides not matched to a gene: 8. The CDR3 is CASSPRDRGFLDEQFF. CDR3 nucleotides: TGTGCCAGCTCACCACGGGACAGGGGATTCCTCGATGAGCAGTTCTTC. Looking up the rest from reference TRBV18 and TRBJ2-1 gives the full variable domain: NAGVMQNPRHLVRRRGQEARLRCSPMKGHSHVYWYRQLPEEGLKFMVYLQKENIIDESGMPKERFSAEFPKEGPSILRIQQVVRGDSAAYFCASSPRDRGFLDEQFFGPGTRLTVL.

This clone showed up just a few times. Other DNA sequences of this sample code for an identical CDR3. The V call is TRBV4-1, the J call TRBJ2-7; 9 nucleotides match TRBD2. From germline, CDR1 is MGHRA and CDR2 YSYEKL. The CDR3 is 15 amino acids. With 1 base clipped from V and 2 bases from J, the junction kept 3 bases outside the gene matches. The CDR3 nucleotides are TGCGCCAGCAGCCAAGGGCTAGCGGGGACCTACGAGCAGTACTTC. Translation: CASSQGLAGTYEQYF.

The rearrangement links TRBV6-1 to TRBJ1-2, with D tentatively TRBD1 (6 bases). Germline V gene data show CDR1 as MNHNS and CDR2 as SASEGT. The CDR3 is 14 amino acids. Trimming stripped 0 bases from V and 4 bases from J, with 9 bases between. CDR3 nucleotide sequence: TGTGCCAGCAGTGAAGCGCAGGGGTCCTATGGCTACACCTTC. This sequence encodes CASSEAQGSYGYTF.

J is TRBJ2-7 and V is TRBV5-1; D uncertain. The germline V and J ends were trimmed by 4 bases and 3 bases, with 8 bases remaining between them. Germline CDR1 reads SGHRS; CDR2 reads YFSETQ. This CDR3 is 12 amino acids long. CDR3 residues: CASSEYGYEQYF. Written as DNA, the CDR3 is TGCGCCAGCAGCGAGTACGGCTACGAGCAGTACTTC.

This chain links TRBV5-1 with TRBJ1-2; TRBD1 matches 8 bases. J was trimmed by 4 bases and V by 4 bases; bases with no gene match: 6. The CDR3 covers 14 residues. In germline, CDR1 is SGHRS, CDR2 YFSETQ. CDR3 in amino acids: CASSAVTGGYGYTF. The CDR3 DNA reads as TGCGCCAGCAGCGCCGTAACAGGGGGCTATGGCTACACCTTC.

This chain connects TRBV9 to TRBJ1-2; the match to TRBD1 covers 8 bases. Per germline, CDR1 SGDLS and CDR2 YYNGEE. This CDR3 has 13 residues. Germline trimming cut 4 bases from V and 4 bases from J; bases unmatched to any gene: 3. The CDR3 loop is CASSSTGGYGYTF. The CDR3 DNA is TGTGCCAGCAGCTCCACAGGGGGCTATGGCTACACCTTC.

The chain employs TRBV19 and TRBJ1-4; D might be TRBD1 (6 bases). From germline, CDR1 is LNHDA and CDR2 SQIVND (reference sequence). This CDR3 has 14 amino acids. V was trimmed by 5 bases and J by 9 bases, leaving 16 bases between them. The CDR3 loop is CASSVSGQSKKLFF. The CDR3 DNA sequence: TGTGCCAGTAGTGTCTCAGGACAGTCGAAAAAACTGTTTTTT.

The J gene is TRBJ1-1, the V gene TRBV5-4; D unresolved. Germline CDR1 is SGHNT and CDR2 is YYREEE (reference sequence). The CDR3 extends over 15 amino acids. The ends were cut back, 0 bases at V and 3 bases at J, with 12 bases in the middle. CDR3 bases: TGTGCCAGCAGCTTGGGGTCAGGTAGCGACACTGAAGCTTTCTTT. Translated: CASSLGSGSDTEAFF. Based on the CDR3 plus reference TRBV5-4 and TRBJ1-1, the full variable domain is ETGVTQSPTHLIKTRGQQVTLRCSSQSGHNTVSWYQQALGQGPQFIFQYYREEENGRGNFPPRFSGLQFPNYSSELNVNALELDDSALYLCASSLGSGSDTEAFFGQGTRLTVV.

CDR3 sequence (DNA): TGTGCCAGCAGCTTAGATCACAGGGCAACCGGGGAGCTGTTTTTT. It specifies CASSLDHRATGELFF. The V call is TRBV7-7, the J call TRBJ2-2, with D perhaps TRBD1 (6 bases). Per the germline V gene, CDR1 is SSHAT and CDR2 is FNYEAQ (reference sequence). This CDR3 is 15 amino acids long. Trimming stripped 1 base from V and 5 bases from J, with 11 bases between.

This chain links TRBV11-2 with TRBJ1-2; TRBD1 aligns across 7 bases. Germline V gives CDR1 SGHAT, CDR2 FQNNGV. Trimming cost V 5 bases and J 2 bases; bases outside gene matches: 2. The CDR3 has 13 amino acids. CDR3 nucleotide sequence: TGTGCCAGCAGCCAGGACAGGAACTATGGCTACACCTTC. Amino acid sequence: CASSQDRNYGYTF.

This chain connects TRBV6-1 to TRBJ1-2, with a tentative D call TRBD1 (6 bases). The V end was cut by 5 bases, the J end by 8 bases, with 12 bases between. This CDR3 has 12 amino acids. CDR1 is MNHNS, CDR2 SASEGT, per germline. The CDR3 protein is CASSTQGRGYTF. The CDR3 DNA sequence: TGTGCCAGCAGTACCCAGGGGCGCGGCTACACCTTC.

V and J are TRBV28 and TRBJ2-5; 12 nucleotides match TRBD1. The CDR3 covers 21 residues. V was clipped by 4 bases and J by 5 bases; unmatched bases: 23. CDR1 MDHEN and CDR2 SYDVKM come from the germline V gene. In DNA, the CDR3 is TGTGCCAGCAGTTCTTACTACGATTTTACTCCCGGGACAGGGGGCCGGGAGACCCAGTACTTC. The encoded protein is CASSSYYDFTPGTGGRETQYF. The whole variable domain, remainder taken from reference TRBV28 and TRBJ2-5, is DVKVTQSSRYLVKRTGEKVFLECVQDMDHENMFWYRQDPGLGLRLIYFSYDVKMKEKGDIPEGYSVSREKKERFSLILESASTNQTSMYLCASSSYYDFTPGTGGRETQYFGPGTRLLVL.

A few counts support this clone. The genes are TRBV2 and TRBJ1-5; 8 bases match TRBD1. This CDR3 is built from 13 residues. Germline values: CDR1 SNHLY, CDR2 FYNNEI. Losses at the gene ends were 5 bases for V and 5 bases for J; bases not matched to a gene: 2. The DNA for the CDR3 is TGTGCCAGCAGTCAGGGGGCCTATCAGCCCCAGCATTTT. Translation gives CASSQGAYQPQHF.

The gene calls are TRBV27 and TRBJ2-7; D is unresolved. The CDR3 is 15 amino acids. In germline, CDR1 is MNHEY, CDR2 SMNVEV (reference sequence). Trimming took 6 bases from V and 0 from J, leaving 15 bases between them. The CDR3 region has the DNA TGTGCCAGCAGCCTTAGGTGGGCCAACTCCTACGAGCAGTACTTC. Amino acids: CASSLRWANSYEQYF.

The chain uses TRBV7-6 and TRBJ1-1, with D uncertain. The CDR3 sequence is 15 residues long. Germline values: CDR1 SGHVS, CDR2 FNYEAQ. V shed 4 bases and J shed 6 bases, with 18 bases lying between them. CDR3 in amino acids: CASSSTHTLRAEAFF. Here the CDR3 DNA reads TGTGCCAGCAGCTCAACCCATACTTTACGGGCTGAAGCTTTCTTT.

The chain recombines TRBV30 with TRBJ1-4; possibly TRBD1 for D (6 bases). Trimming took off 0 bases at V and 8 bases at J, with 10 bases between the two ends. Germline V gene sequence: CDR1 GTSNPN, CDR2 SVGIG (reference sequence). CDR3 size: 13 residues. CDR3: CAWSVGGGEKLFF. The CDR3 nucleotides are TGTGCCTGGAGTGTAGGGGGGGGAGAAAAACTGTTTTTT.

The J gene is TRBJ1-3, the V gene TRBV7-9, with 9 bases matching TRBD1. Looked up from germline, CDR1 is SEHNR and CDR2 is FQNEAQ (reference sequence). The CDR3 is made up of 18 amino acids. V was clipped by 4 bases and J by 4 bases; unmatched bases: 14. The CDR3 region is CASSYRDRAHQGGNTIYF. CDR3 coding DNA: TGTGCCAGCAGCTACCGGGACAGGGCTCACCAGGGGGGAAACACCATATATTTT.

The V and J genes are TRBV2 and TRBJ2-7; D uncertain. Germline-derived CDR1 and CDR2 are SNHLY and FYNNEI. The CDR3 length is 12 residues. V gave up 6 bases and J gave up 2 bases, with 8 bases separating them. The CDR3 protein is CASRQYPYEQYF. The CDR3 DNA reads as TGTGCCAGCAGGCAGTATCCCTACGAGCAGTACTTC.

The rearrangement uses TRBV12-5 and TRBJ2-3; tentative D call: TRBD2 (6 bases). V lost 4 bases, J lost 0 bases, and 23 bases lay in between. CDR1 is LGHNT and CDR2 is FRNRAP in the germline V gene. The CDR3 is 19 amino acids. CDR3 DNA sequence: TGTGCTAGTGGTTCGCAAGGTGGGCAGGTGCGGGGAAGCACAGATACGCAGTATTTT. This gives the protein CASGSQGGQVRGSTDTQYF.

The chain combines TRBV18 with TRBJ1-6, with D perhaps TRBD1 (6 bases). This CDR3 has 15 amino acids. From germline, CDR1 is KGHSH and CDR2 LQKENI. Trimming took off 5 bases at V and 9 bases at J, with 17 bases between the two ends. The CDR3 sequence: CASSKNRESSSPLHF. CDR3 coding DNA: TGTGCCAGCTCAAAAAACAGGGAGAGTAGTTCACCCCTCCACTTT.

This rearrangement joins TRBV25-1 to TRBJ2-1; TRBD2 might be the D (6 bases). The V and J ends lost 4 bases and 9 bases respectively, with 22 bases between them. Germline assignment: CDR1 MGHDK and CDR2 SYGVNS. The CDR3 covers 16 residues. The CDR3 nucleotides read TGTGCCAGCAGTGGGGACTGGGGTCCGGGCGCCGGTGAGCAGTTCTTC. Its protein product is CASSGDWGPGAGEQFF.

The rearrangement uses TRBV7-9 and TRBJ1-1, with a possible D match to TRBD1 (5 bases). The CDR3 runs to 14 residues. V lost 3 bases and J 5 bases, leaving 13 bases between the germline ends. The germline V gene has CDR1 SEHNR and CDR2 FQNEAQ (reference sequence). In DNA, the CDR3 is TGTGCCAGCAGCTTCGGTGGGGGGAGTACTGAAGCTTTCTTT. This encodes CASSFGGGSTEAFF.

CDR3 region: CASSVIPSGQETQYF. As DNA, the CDR3 is TGTGCCAGCAGCGTAATCCCTAGCGGCCAAGAGACCCAGTACTTC. V gene TRBV9 combines with J gene TRBJ2-5; 7 bases match TRBD2. After removal of 1 base from V and 1 base from J, the junction contained 4 bases not matched to a gene. Germline V CDR1 and CDR2: SGDLS, YYNGEE. The CDR3 has 15 residues.

As to this clone: Because the CDR3's place on the DNA is in doubt, the DNA is left out and the CDR3 is given as listed by TCRdb. The chain joins TRBV19 to TRBJ2-6; TRBD1 is the table's D call, not checked against the DNA. The germline CDR1 and CDR2 sequences are LNHDA and SQIVND (reference sequence). The CDR3 adds up to 15 amino acids, both ends counted. The CDR3: CASSILASGANVLTF.

V usage is TRBV5-1 and J usage is TRBJ2-5; possibly TRBD2 for D (7 bases). The CDR3 has 16 amino acids. The germline V gene encodes CDR1 SGHRS and CDR2 YFSETQ. V was cut by 4 bases and J by 3 bases, with 19 bases left in between. Here the CDR3 DNA reads TGCGCCAGCAGCCATAGGGGGGGCAGTGGAAAAGAGACCCAGTACTTC. It codes for CASSHRGGSGKETQYF.

This clone was recorded only once. The gene calls are TRBV30 and TRBJ2-7; 11 bases agree with TRBD1. Looked up from germline, CDR1 is GTSNPN and CDR2 is SVGIG (reference sequence). The CDR3 extends over 16 amino acids. J gave up 6 bases and V 2 bases, and 12 bases lay outside the gene matches. CDR3 DNA: TGTGCCTGGAGTCCCCGATTCCGGGACAGGGGGACCGAGCAGTACTTC. This codes for CAWSPRFRDRGTEQYF.

The chain couples TRBV10-3 to TRBJ2-1; TRBD2 is a possible D gene (6 bases). The CDR3 length is 20 residues. CDR1 and CDR2 (germline): ENHRY, SYGVKD. V was pared by 0 bases and J by 3 bases, with 24 bases between. CDR3 protein: CAISESTLGSGGDFYNEQFF. The CDR3 coding sequence is TGTGCCATCAGTGAGTCGACATTGGGATCGGGCGGGGATTTCTACAATGAGCAGTTCTTC.

This clone was observed a single time. The J gene is TRBJ1-5, the V gene TRBV19; no definite D call. Trimming pared 4 bases from V and 5 bases from J, leaving 12 bases between. This CDR3 comprises 14 residues. Germline CDR1 is LNHDA and CDR2 is SQIVND (reference sequence). Here the CDR3 DNA reads TGTGCCAGTAGTAGGGCGGGGTACTATCAGCCCCAGCATTTT. Residues: CASSRAGYYQPQHF.

A few counts support this clone. This rearrangement joins TRBV2 to TRBJ1-4; unclear D gene. V dropped 8 bases and J dropped 3 bases, with 7 bases sitting between them. Germline loops: CDR1 SNHLY, CDR2 FYNNEI. CDR3 length: 12 amino acids. The CDR3 DNA is TGTGCCAGCGTGGAGGCTAATGAAAAACTGTTTTTT. Its translation: CASVEANEKLFF.

V is TRBV18 and J is TRBJ2-5, with D perhaps TRBD2 (5 bases). In germline, CDR1 is KGHSH, CDR2 LQKENI. CDR3 length: 13 amino acids. The ends were cut back, 8 bases at V and 6 bases at J, with 16 bases in the middle. CDR3 bases: TGTGCCAGCCCCCCCGGGGTCATAAAGACCCAGTACTTC. Translating it yields CASPPGVIKTQYF.

The chain joins TRBV5-1 to TRBJ2-5, with 8 bases aligning to TRBD1. CDR1 SGHRS and CDR2 YFSETQ come from the germline V gene. The V gene end was trimmed by 4 bases and the J gene end by 0 bases; junction bases not matched to a gene: 8. This CDR3 comprises 16 residues. The CDR3 sequence is CASSSGQGVDQETQYF. The CDR3 coding sequence is TGCGCCAGCAGCAGTGGACAGGGAGTCGACCAAGAGACCCAGTACTTC.